Listed below are T cell receptor beta chains from one sample, sequenced in a study of cytomegalovirus exposure and HLA in healthy donors. Data came from immunoSEQ multiplex PCR; TCRdb stores just in-frame clones and leaves some out. The table has about 100,000 clones, roughly 72% seen once; the top ten hold roughly 5.4%. The sequenced sample consisted of PBMCs. All receptors derive from a woman aged 18-35 years in good health and CMV-seropositive. The CDR3 runs from the conserved cysteine through the conserved F or W. A D gene is named only where the DNA matches it firmly. Size tells how often a clone was seen (once, few, many) or the class of an expanded clone, and some rows leave it out.

d_gene | abundance | j_gene | v_gene | CDR3nt | CDR3aa
TRBD2 | few | TRBJ2-3 | TRBV2 | TGTGCCAGCAGTGACGCGCTAGCGGGAGTGGCCGATACGCAGTATTTT | CASSDALAGVADTQYF
NA | NA | TRBJ2-3 | TRBV28 | TGTGCCAGCGGGGAGACTCCGACTGCAGATACGCAGTATTTT | CASGETPTADTQYF
NA | few | TRBJ2-3 | TRBV30 | TGTGCCTGGTGGGGGGGGCATGCAGATACGCAGTATTTT | CAWWGGHADTQYF
TRBD1 | NA | TRBJ2-3 | TRBV18 | TGTGCCAGCTCACCGTTAGACAGGGGCACAGATACGCAGTATTTT | CASSPLDRGTDTQYF
NA | NA | TRBJ2-7 | TRBV30 | TGTGCCTGCGACAGGACCTACGAGCAGTACTTC | CACDRTYEQYF
NA | NA | TRBJ1-1 | TRBV9 | TGTGCCAGCAGCCCGCCAACGGTTGCCACTGAAGCTTTCTTT | CASSPPTVATEAFF
NA | few | TRBJ1-1 | TRBV6-6 | TGTGCCAGCATCCACACCTCGAACACTGAAGCTTTCTTT | CASIHTSNTEAFF
NA | NA | TRBJ1-3 | TRBV30 | TGTGCCTGGAGTGTACTCTGGGGAAACACCATATATTTT | CAWSVLWGNTIYF
NA | NA | TRBJ2-1 | TRBV11-2 | TGTGCCAGCAGCTTACTGGGCTATGAGCAGTTCTTC | CASSLLGYEQFF
NA | few | TRBJ2-3 | TRBV7-9 | TGTGCCAGCAGCCCCATAATGTCATACGGAGTGCACACAGATACGCAGTATTTT | CASSPIMSYGVHTDTQYF
TRBD1 | NA | TRBJ2-3 | TRBV5-4 | TGTGCCAGCAGCTTGGAAGGGACAGCCCTACGAGATACGCAGTATTTT | CASSLEGTALRDTQYF
TRBD2 | NA | TRBJ2-1 | TRBV5-4 | TGTGCCAGCAGCTTGGTCCGTTCGACTAGCGGGAGTGGCAATGAGCAGTTCTTC | CASSLVRSTSGSGNEQFF
NA | NA | TRBJ1-5 | TRBV30 | TGTGCCTGGAGTGTACTGGGCGTCAATCAGCCCCAGCATTTT | CAWSVLGVNQPQHF
NA | NA | TRBJ2-3 | TRBV10-3 | TGTGCCATCAGTGAGTCCAGGTCCGATACGCAGTATTTT | CAISESRSDTQYF
NA | once | TRBJ2-7 | TRBV27 | TGTGCCAGCAGTTTAGGGGGCAGTAGCTACGAGCAGTACTTC | CASSLGGSSYEQYF
NA | NA | TRBJ2-3 | TRBV29-1 | TGCAGCGTTGACGGGGATCCTACGCAGTATTTT | CSVDGDPTQYF
TRBD1 | NA | TRBJ2-7 | TRBV5-4 | TGTGCCAGCAGCTCGCCGGGACAGCCCTACGAGCAGTACTTC | CASSSPGQPYEQYF
NA | NA | TRBJ2-7 | TRBV11-3 | TGTGCCAGCAGCTTAGGCAGTACCTACGAGCAGTACTTC | CASSLGSTYEQYF